What follows are 12 T cell receptor beta chains derived from one specimen sequenced in a study of T cells in localized non-small cell lung cancer. Some clones are missing from TCRdb's copy, which holds only in-frame ones; the method was immunoSEQ multiplex PCR. The sample lists about 78,000 clones; approximately 84% were seen once. The sequencing used peripheral blood, collected before any cancer treatment. Source of these receptors: a man aged 40-75 years with stage I lung adenocarcinoma.

The genes are TRBV7-2 and TRBJ2-6; 8 nucleotides match TRBD1. Germline CDR1 and CDR2: SGHTA and FQGNSA. The CDR3 consists of 18 residues. The V gene end was trimmed by 5 bases and the J gene end by 1 base; junction bases not matched to a gene: 10. DNA for the CDR3: TGTGCCAGCAGCCAGAGACAGGGGTCCTCGTCTGGGGCCAACGTCCTGACTTTC. Amino acid sequence: CASSQRQGSSSGANVLTF.

A remark on this clone: A read error may account for a junction end that differs from germline. The chain joins TRBV19 to TRBJ2-6; TRBD1 matches at 7 bases. Germline-derived CDR1 and CDR2 are LNHDA and SQIVND (reference sequence). This CDR3 has 13 residues. The CDR3 sequence: CGTANSGANVLTF. The CDR3 region has the DNA TGCGGGACAGCGAACTCTGGGGCCAACGTCCTGACTTTC.

This sequence joins TRBV28 and TRBJ1-1, with 10 nucleotides matching TRBD1. The CDR3 sequence is 14 residues long. From germline, CDR1 is MDHEN and CDR2 SYDVKM. V shed 6 bases and J 14 bases; nucleotides not matched to a gene: 15. CDR3 sequence: CASSLLRGTGEFFF. As DNA, the CDR3 is TGTGCCAGCAGCCTATTAAGAGGGACAGGGGAGTTCTTCTTT.

Only a few counts were recorded for this clone. The rearrangement uses TRBV25-1 and TRBJ1-1; D is ambiguous. Trimming left V 2 bases short and J 3 bases short, with 7 bases between. The CDR3 loop spans 13 amino acids. Germline assignment: CDR1 MGHDK and CDR2 SYGVNS. CDR3 in amino acids: CASSERVDTEAFF. As DNA, the CDR3 is TGTGCCAGCAGTGAACGGGTAGACACTGAAGCTTTCTTT.

The rearrangement joins TRBV2 to TRBJ2-5, with 7 bases that match TRBD1. CDR3 length: 14 amino acids. Looked up from germline, CDR1 is SNHLY and CDR2 is FYNNEI. V dropped 1 base and J dropped 4; count of bases not matched to a gene: 3. CDR3 sequence (DNA): TGTGCCAGCAGTGAAGAACAGGGGAGAGAGACCCAGTACTTC. Its translation: CASSEEQGRETQYF.

The chain links TRBV12-5 to TRBJ2-7; D unclear. The CDR3 loop spans 15 amino acids. V was trimmed by 6 bases and J by 3 bases, leaving 18 bases between them. CDR1 is LGHNT and CDR2 is FRNRAP in the germline V gene. The CDR3 region is CASGHWATGLYEQYF. The CDR3 bases are TGTGCTAGTGGCCATTGGGCTACGGGTCTCTACGAGCAGTACTTC.

The V and J genes are TRBV5-6 and TRBJ2-1; possibly TRBD1 or TRBD2 for D (5 bases each). V was shortened by 5 bases and J by 0 bases, with 12 bases between the two germline ends. The CDR3 is 15 amino acids. CDR1 and CDR2 (germline): SGHDT, YYEEEE. The CDR3 coding sequence is TGTGCCAGCAGTTGGGACCGTGACTCCTACAATGAGCAGTTCTTC. Protein: CASSWDRDSYNEQFF.

This clone was recorded only once. V gene TRBV2 combines with J gene TRBJ2-1; D is possibly TRBD2 (6 bases). Germline V gives CDR1 SNHLY, CDR2 FYNNEI. V shed 6 bases and J shed 5 bases, with 14 bases lying between them. This CDR3 has 14 residues. In nucleotides, the CDR3 is TGTGCCAGCAGGGATAGCGGAGTAAACAATGAGCAGTTCTTC. Translation: CASRDSGVNNEQFF.

CDR3 DNA: TGTGCCAGCAGTTACTCTTTCGGGTCTGGCGAGCAGTACTTC. As protein: CASSYSFGSGEQYF. The chain uses TRBV6-6 and TRBJ2-7; D not resolved. CDR3 length: 14 amino acids. Germline CDR1 is MNHNY and CDR2 is SVGAGI (reference sequence). V was clipped by 0 bases and J by 6 bases, with 12 bases between them.

The V and J genes are TRBV6-6 and TRBJ1-2; D unresolved. V shed 6 bases and J shed 5 bases, with 16 bases lying between them. Germline assignment: CDR1 MNHNY and CDR2 SVGAGI (reference sequence). CDR3 length: 14 residues. CDR3 residues: CASSDPGLGYGYTF. The CDR3 DNA follows: TGTGCCAGCAGCGACCCCGGTTTAGGTTATGGCTACACCTTC.

V is TRBV6-1 and J is TRBJ2-5; 8 bases line up with TRBD1. This CDR3 is built from 12 residues. V was pared by 6 bases and J by 5 bases, with 2 bases of the junction left unmatched. Germline V CDR1 and CDR2: MNHNS, SASEGT. The CDR3 sequence: CASSRGRETQYF. The CDR3 coding sequence is TGTGCCAGCAGCAGGGGGCGGGAGACCCAGTACTTC.

The rearrangement links TRBV5-8 to TRBJ1-1; D not resolved. V lost 2 bases and J lost 5, with 4 bases in between. Germline loops: CDR1 SGHTS, CDR2 YDEGEE. The CDR3 extends over 11 amino acids. Written as DNA, the CDR3 is TGTGCCAGCAGCTTCTCAACTGAAGCTTTCTTT. Amino acid sequence: CASSFSTEAFF. The full variable domain, in which reference TRBV5-8 and TRBJ1-1 provide the parts outside the CDR3, is EAGVTQSPTHLIKTRGQQATLRCSPISGHTSVYWYQQALGLGLQFLLWYDEGEERNRGNFPPRFSGRQFPNYSSELNVNALELEDSALYLCASSFSTEAFFGQGTRLTVV.